A single sample gave rise to the 25 T cell receptor beta chains below, sequenced in a study of T cell responses to AZD1222 COVID-19 vaccine. Profiling relied on immunoSEQ multiplex PCR, and the TCRdb table lists in-frame clones only, not all of them. The sample gives more than 150,000 clones, almost 95% of which show up once; 8% to 13% is in the top ten. The sample consisted of peripheral blood, taken on day 0 of AZD1222 vaccination. The receptor set was obtained from an adult in good health.

This rearrangement joins TRBV18 to TRBJ1-3; D not resolved. Trimming cost V 0 bases and J 2 bases, with 8 bases left between them. Per the germline V gene, CDR1 is KGHSH and CDR2 is LQKENI. This CDR3 spans 15 amino acids. CDR3 in amino acids: CASSPPSRPGNTIYF. CDR3 in DNA: TGTGCCAGCTCACCACCGTCCAGGCCTGGAAACACCATATATTTT.

CDR3 nucleotides: TGCGCCAGCAGCTCAAGGACAGGGGGAGCTTCTGAAGCTTTCTTT. It encodes CASSSRTGGASEAFF. The genes are TRBV5-1 and TRBJ1-1; 10 nucleotides line up with TRBD1. The CDR3 totals 15 residues. Germline CDR1 and CDR2: SGHRS and YFSETQ. The V gene end was trimmed by 3 bases and the J gene end by 6 bases; junction bases not matched to a gene: 8.

V gene TRBV3-1 (or the pseudogene TRBV3-2) combines with J gene TRBJ1-2; 9 bases align to TRBD1. Trimming at V came to 0 bases and at J to 10 bases, leaving 9 bases not matched to a gene. This CDR3 region has 15 residues. CDR1 is LGHDT and CDR2 is YNNKEL in the germline V gene (reference sequence). This CDR3 is CASSQDSAGQGTYTF. The DNA for the CDR3 is TGTGCCAGCAGCCAAGACTCGGCGGGACAGGGAACCTACACCTTC.

The chain links TRBV5-1 to TRBJ2-7; 11 bases line up with TRBD1. The length of the CDR3 is 14 residues. Germline assignment: CDR1 SGHRS and CDR2 YFSETQ. V was clipped by 4 bases and J by 3 bases; unmatched bases: 3. Written as DNA, the CDR3 is TGCGCCAGCAGCAGGACAGGGGGCATCTACGAGCAGTACTTC. Protein sequence: CASSRTGGIYEQYF.

V usage is TRBV27 and J usage is TRBJ1-1; 8 bases fit TRBD1. V shed 6 bases and J 4 bases; nucleotides not matched to a gene: 10. Germline values: CDR1 MNHEY, CDR2 SMNVEV (reference sequence). The CDR3 runs 15 residues. The CDR3 reads CASRSIGRGRTEAFF. CDR3 sequence (DNA): TGTGCCAGCAGGTCCATCGGCAGGGGGCGCACTGAAGCTTTCTTT.

Turning to this clone: This specimen includes other DNA sequences encoding the same CDR3. The gene calls are TRBV5-1 and TRBJ1-2; no clear D. V lost 0 bases, J lost 6 bases, and 6 bases lay in between. CDR1 is SGHRS and CDR2 is YFSETQ in the germline V gene. This CDR3 is built from 12 residues. The CDR3 bases are TGCGCCAGCAGCTTGGCTAGGGATGGCTACACCTTC. This translates into CASSLARDGYTF.

This clone was detected a few times. The rearrangement links TRBV4-1 to TRBJ1-1; tentatively, D is TRBD1 (6 bases). This CDR3 contains 17 residues. Trimming took 1 base from V and 1 from J, leaving 16 bases between them. CDR1 and CDR2 from the germline V gene are MGHRA and YSYEKL. As DNA, the CDR3 is TGCGCCAGCAGCCAAGTCCGAGCCGGGGGGCCGAACACTGAAGCTTTCTTT. Residues: CASSQVRAGGPNTEAFF.

The genes are TRBV7-9 and TRBJ1-2, with D maybe TRBD1 (6 bases). Trimming removed 5 bases from V and 2 bases from J, with 12 bases in between. The germline gives CDR1 SEHNR, CDR2 FQNEAQ (reference sequence). CDR3 length: 14 residues. CDR3 nucleotide sequence: TGTGCCAGCAGCAAGACAACAGGGAACTATGGCTACACCTTC. Translated: CASSKTTGNYGYTF.

V is TRBV5-1 and J is TRBJ2-3, with 8 bases lining up with TRBD2. This CDR3 is built from 16 residues. From germline, CDR1 is SGHRS and CDR2 YFSETQ. The J segment lost 3 bases and the V segment lost 4 bases, leaving 10 bases of the junction unmatched. The CDR3 DNA follows: TGCGCCAGCAGCGACTCAGGCGGGGGGCGAACAGATACGCAGTATTTT. Protein product: CASSDSGGGRTDTQYF.

This chain joins TRBV6-5 and TRBJ1-5, with D uncertain. V lost 0 bases and J lost 5, with 14 bases in between. The CDR3 contains 16 residues. CDR1 and CDR2 (germline): MNHEY, SVGAGI. CDR3: CASSYSIAPRDQPQHF. CDR3 nucleotide sequence: TGTGCCAGCAGTTACTCGATCGCTCCCCGTGATCAGCCCCAGCATTTT.

V usage is TRBV30 and J usage is TRBJ1-5, with D unclear. Germline V gene lookup returns CDR1 GTSNPN and CDR2 SVGIG (reference sequence). The CDR3 has 13 amino acids. V dropped 2 bases and J dropped 0 bases, with 5 bases sitting between them. The CDR3 is CAWSNYSNQPQHF. The CDR3 DNA reads TGTGCCTGGAGTAACTATAGCAATCAGCCCCAGCATTTT. Drawing the rest from reference TRBV30 and TRBJ1-5, the complete variable domain is SQTIHQWPATLVQPVGSPLSLECTVEGTSNPNLYWYRQAAGRGLQLLFYSVGIGQISSEVPQNLSASRPQDRQFILSSKKLLLSDSGFYLCAWSNYSNQPQHFGDGTRLSIL.

The chain links TRBV3-1 (or the pseudogene TRBV3-2) to TRBJ1-6; 7 nucleotides line up with TRBD1. Germline lookup yields CDR1 LGHDT and CDR2 YNNKEL (reference sequence). The CDR3 is 15 amino acids. Trimming cost V 1 base and J 7 bases; bases outside gene matches: 4. The CDR3 protein is CASSQATGTNSPLHF. Here the CDR3 DNA reads TGTGCCAGCAGCCAAGCGACAGGGACGAATTCACCCCTCCACTTT.

CDR3 sequence: CASSQGLVNTEAFF. The CDR3 DNA is TGTGCCAGCAGCCAAGGACTAGTGAACACTGAAGCTTTCTTT. The chain is built from TRBV3-1 (or the pseudogene TRBV3-2) and TRBJ1-1; D is undetermined. The CDR3 runs 14 residues. V gave up 1 base and J gave up 0 bases, with 6 bases separating them. From germline, CDR1 is LGHDT and CDR2 YNNKEL (reference sequence).

The chain carries TRBV12-3 or TRBV12-4 and TRBJ2-5; perhaps TRBD2 as D (7 bases). Trimming stripped 3 bases from V and 9 bases from J, with 14 bases between. This CDR3 is 13 amino acids long. The CDR3: CASSFNREGSQYF. The CDR3 DNA reads TGTGCCAGCAGTTTCAACAGGGAGGGCTCCCAGTACTTC.

V usage is TRBV30 and J usage is TRBJ2-3, with 10 bases fitting TRBD1. The ends lost 2 bases at V and 6 bases at J; junction bases unmatched: 11. This CDR3 is built from 16 residues. Germline V gene data show CDR1 as GTSNPN and CDR2 as SVGIG (reference sequence). CDR3 sequence reads: CAWSIGTGAQGDTQYF. Here the CDR3 DNA reads TGTGCCTGGAGTATCGGGACAGGGGCCCAGGGGGATACGCAGTATTTT.

Turning to this clone: The same CDR3 is also encoded by other DNA sequences in this sample. The chain is built from TRBV6-5 and TRBJ1-5; D is possibly TRBD1 (5 bases). Trimming stripped 3 bases from V and 1 base from J, with 10 bases between. CDR3 length equals 15 residues. Germline V lookup: CDR1 MNHEY, CDR2 SVGAGI. The chain's CDR3 is CASSYSGQSNQPQHF. The CDR3 region has the DNA TGTGCCAGCAGTTATTCAGGGCAGAGCAATCAGCCCCAGCATTTT.

The genes are TRBV27 and TRBJ2-5, with 13 bases fitting TRBD2. Germline CDR1 and CDR2: MNHEY and SMNVEV (reference sequence). This CDR3 is built from 14 residues. The V gene end was trimmed by 6 bases and the J gene end by 2 bases; junction bases not matched to a gene: 0. The CDR3 region is CASRTSGGQETQYF. DNA of the CDR3: TGTGCCAGCAGGACTAGCGGGGGGCAAGAGACCCAGTACTTC.

The chain combines TRBV7-2 with TRBJ1-4; 9 nucleotides line up with TRBD1. This CDR3 spans 15 amino acids. With V trimmed by 3 bases and J by 1 base, 0 bases remained unmatched. Germline V gene sequence: CDR1 SGHTA, CDR2 FQGNSA. The CDR3 sequence: CASSLTGGTNEKLFF. The DNA of the CDR3 is TGTGCCAGCAGCTTGACAGGGGGAACTAATGAAAAACTGTTTTTT. Together with reference TRBV7-2 and TRBJ1-4, the CDR3 gives the full variable domain: GAGVSQSPSNKVTEKGKDVELRCDPISGHTALYWYRQSLGQGLEFLIYFQGNSAPDKSGLPSDRFSAERTGGSVSTLTIQRTQQEDSAVYLCASSLTGGTNEKLFFGSGTQLSVL.

This clone was observed a single time. The genes are TRBV27 and TRBJ1-2; 8 nucleotides match TRBD1. The length of the CDR3 is 15 residues. V gave up 5 bases and J gave up 7 bases; unmatched junction bases: 12. CDR1 and CDR2 (germline): MNHEY, SMNVEV (reference sequence). The chain's CDR3 is CASSPSPVDRAGYTF. DNA of the CDR3: TGTGCCAGCAGTCCAAGCCCCGTGGACAGGGCTGGCTACACCTTC.

Only one count was recorded for this clone. The V and J genes are TRBV4-1 and TRBJ2-2; 8 bases agree with TRBD2. The ends lost 1 base at V and 7 bases at J; junction bases unmatched: 20. From germline, CDR1 is MGHRA and CDR2 YSYEKL. This CDR3 has 20 residues. CDR3 sequence reads: CASSQVQWTSSRRVGGELFF. CDR3 DNA sequence: TGCGCCAGCAGCCAAGTTCAATGGACTAGCAGTCGTCGGGTCGGCGGGGAGCTGTTTTTT.

J is TRBJ2-2 and V is TRBV28, with 14 bases identical to TRBD2. CDR3 length: 20 residues. Germline V gives CDR1 MDHEN, CDR2 SYDVKM. V lost 5 bases and J lost 0; bases outside the gene matches: 11. The CDR3 sequence is CASSQPWRTSGGSNTGELFF. CDR3 DNA: TGTGCCAGCAGTCAACCGTGGAGGACTAGCGGGGGGTCGAACACCGGGGAGCTGTTTTTT. Based on the CDR3 plus reference TRBV28 and TRBJ2-2, the full variable domain is DVKVTQSSRYLVKRTGEKVFLECVQDMDHENMFWYRQDPGLGLRLIYFSYDVKMKEKGDIPEGYSVSREKKERFSLILESASTNQTSMYLCASSQPWRTSGGSNTGELFFGEGSRLTVL.

This chain uses TRBV11-2 with TRBJ1-3; tentative D call: TRBD1 (6 bases). The CDR3 sequence is 14 residues long. The V gene lost 5 bases and the J gene lost 5 bases, with 13 bases spanning the gap. CDR1 is SGHAT and CDR2 is FQNNGV in the germline V gene. The chain's CDR3 is CASSRNRVRNTIYF. The CDR3 DNA sequence: TGTGCCAGCAGCCGTAACAGGGTGAGAAACACCATATATTTT.

This clone was counted once. The chain uses TRBV6-1 and TRBJ1-5; D gene ambiguous. Trimming shortened V by 0 bases and J by 1 base, and 13 bases separated the two germline ends. The CDR3 consists of 17 residues. Germline CDR1 reads MNHNS; CDR2 reads SASEGT. The CDR3 loop reads CASSEALGVASNQPQHF. The CDR3 nucleotides are TGTGCCAGCAGTGAAGCGCTAGGAGTCGCGAGCAATCAGCCCCAGCATTTT.

The chain uses TRBV5-1 and TRBJ2-3; 7 nucleotides match TRBD1. This CDR3 has 15 amino acids. Germline loops: CDR1 SGHRS, CDR2 YFSETQ. The V gene end was trimmed by 4 bases and the J gene end by 2 bases; junction bases not matched to a gene: 7. The CDR3 region has the DNA TGCGCCAGCAGCCCCGGGACAGTAACCACAGATACGCAGTATTTT. This codes for CASSPGTVTTDTQYF.

This clone appeared once. The rearrangement uses TRBV5-6 and TRBJ2-1; TRBD2 aligns across 9 bases. Unmatched junction bases numbered 11, after V lost 1 base and J lost 6 bases. There are 17 residues in the CDR3. Germline V CDR1 and CDR2: SGHDT, YYEEEE. In DNA form, the CDR3 reads TGTGCCAGCAGCTTGCTTGATATAGCGGGAGTCCGCAATGAGCAGTTCTTC. It is translated as CASSLLDIAGVRNEQFF. The full variable domain, rest sourced from reference TRBV5-6 and TRBJ2-1, is DAGVTQSPTHLIKTRGQQVTLRCSPKSGHDTVSWYQQALGQGPQFIFQYYEEEERQRGNFPDRFSGHQFPNYSSELNVNALLLGDSALYLCASSLLDIAGVRNEQFFGPGTRLTVL.